These T cell receptor beta chains were read from a single sample in a study of radiotherapy plus CTLA-4 blockade in lung cancer. Produced via immunoSEQ multiplex PCR; TCRdb's table is partial and in-frame only. Of nearly 110,000 clones listed, about 83% are singletons. The sample in question was peripheral blood, obtained from a patient treated with radiotherapy plus ipilimumab. The receptors were sampled from a human donor with non-small cell lung cancer that progressed on radiotherapy plus ipilimumab. Some clones in this sample may be carry-over from other donors' samples. The CDR3 runs from the conserved cysteine through the conserved F or W. The D gene is left open where the match is weak. The size entry is marked missing in some rows and otherwise reads once, few, many or a size class.

d_gene	v_gene	abundance	j_gene	CDR3nt	CDR3aa
-	TRBV7-9	-	TRBJ1-2	TGTGCCAGCAGCTTTACCGGGCTGGGTGCCTATGGCTACACCTTC	CASSFTGLGAYGYTF
TRBD2	TRBV5-4	-	TRBJ2-1	TGTGCCAGCAGCTTGGAGGAGCGGGGAGAGCAGTTCTTC	CASSLEERGEQFF
-	TRBV7-2	-	TRBJ1-2	TGTGCCAGCAGCCCATACCGGGGCCCGTATGGCTACACCTTC	CASSPYRGPYGYTF
-	TRBV7-2	-	TRBJ2-5	TGTGCCAGCAGCCCAAGTCGTCAGGTGTCTGAGGAGACCCAGTACTTC	CASSPSRQVSEETQYF
TRBD1	TRBV13	-	TRBJ1-2	TGTGCCAGCAGACACAGGGGGCGGTTGGGCTACACCTTC	CASRHRGRLGYTF
TRBD2	TRBV5-1	-	TRBJ2-5	TGCGCCAGCAGCTCCCTCACTAGCGACCAAGAGACCCAGTACTTC	CASSSLTSDQETQYF
-	TRBV7-6	-	TRBJ2-6	TGTGCCAGCCGCCCCTCGGGCTCTGGGGCCAACGTCCTGACTTTC	CASRPSGSGANVLTF
TRBD2	TRBV4-1	-	TRBJ2-5	TGCGCCAGCAGCCAATCGAGCAGCGGGGGGTGGGAGACCCAGTACTTC	CASSQSSSGGWETQYF
-	TRBV7-3	-	TRBJ1-2	TGTGCCAGCAGCTTAATGGGTCAGAGGGACGGCTACACCTTC	CASSLMGQRDGYTF
-	TRBV2	few	TRBJ2-5	TGTGCCAACCAAGGCGGGGGCGGGCAAGAGACCCAGTACTTC	CANQGGGGQETQYF
-	TRBV19	-	TRBJ2-7	TGTGCCAGTAGTATTAGTCACAGCTACGAGCAGTACTTC	CASSISHSYEQYF
TRBD2	TRBV28	-	TRBJ2-2	TGTGCCAGCAGTTTTCTAGGGAGGGGCCCTCTCACCGGGGAGCTGTTTTTT	CASSFLGRGPLTGELFF
-	TRBV7-2	-	TRBJ1-1	TGTGCCGCTAAGCGGATGAACACTGAAGCTTTCTTT	CAAKRMNTEAFF
TRBD1	TRBV5-1	-	TRBJ1-1	TGCGCCAGCAGCTGGACTACGGACAGGGTGGGTGAAGCTTTCTTT	CASSWTTDRVGEAFF
-	TRBV2	-	TRBJ2-7	TGTGCCAGCAGTGGCGACAGGTCTTTCGGGGAGCAGTACTTC	CASSGDRSFGEQYF
-	TRBV4-3	-	TRBJ2-7	TGCGCCAGCAGCCAAGAACGGACGGCGGTCTACGAGCAGTACTTC	CASSQERTAVYEQYF
-	TRBV30	-	TRBJ2-3	TGTGCCTGGAGAGCCGCGGGGCGGCTAGATACGCAGTATTTT	CAWRAAGRLDTQYF
-	TRBV4-3	-	TRBJ1-6	TGCGCCAGCAGCCAGAACAGACAGGATAATTCACCCCTCCACTTT	CASSQNRQDNSPLHF
TRBD1	TRBV23-1	-	TRBJ2-1	TGCGCCAGCAGTGCATACAGGGGTAATGAGCAGTTCTTC	CASSAYRGNEQFF
-	TRBV7-8	-	TRBJ2-6	TGTGCCAGCAGCTTTAGTCTAGTAACGGGCACTGGGGCCAACGTCCTGACTTTC	CASSFSLVTGTGANVLTF
-	TRBV19	-	TRBJ1-3	TGTGCCAGTAGTCCCTTTTGGCAGGCTACTTCTGGAAACACCATATATTTT	CASSPFWQATSGNTIYF
TRBD1	TRBV27	-	TRBJ1-2	TGTGCCAGCAGTTTCTCCATCTCGGGACAGGGGGCGGGCTACACCTTC	CASSFSISGQGAGYTF
-	TRBV4-3	-	TRBJ2-4	TGCGCCAGCAGCCAAGAAGGTGAAGGAGATAAAAACATTCAGTACTTC	CASSQEGEGDKNIQYF
-	TRBV6-5	-	TRBJ1-1	TGTGCCAGCAGTTACGGCGGGGAAAAGGTTGAAGCTTTCTTT	CASSYGGEKVEAFF
-	TRBV19	-	TRBJ1-5	TGTGCCAGTAGTCTTATTCGGCCAGGGAGGGATCAGCCCCAGCATTTT	CASSLIRPGRDQPQHF
-	TRBV14	-	TRBJ1-2	TGTGCCAGCAGCCCTATCGGACGGTGGGGGACCTTC	CASSPIGRWGTF